Following are 23 T cell receptor beta chains from one sample sequenced in a study of blood T cell repertoires in COVID-19. Sequencing was performed with immunoSEQ multiplex PCR; in TCRdb, only in-frame clones are kept and a portion is missing. The repertoire holds 250,000 to 350,000 clones, with 87% as singletons. Material for sequencing was PBMCs or T cells enriched from blood (not recorded which). These receptors all come from a woman aged 40-49 years who had recovered from COVID-19.

The chain joins TRBV7-2 to TRBJ2-5; possible D gene TRBD2, 5 bases. The germline gives CDR1 SGHTA, CDR2 FQGNSA. V lost 4 bases and J 1 base, leaving 13 bases between the germline ends. This CDR3 has 15 amino acids. The CDR3 coding sequence is TGTGCCAGCAGCTCCGAGGGCCTACCCCAAGAGACCCAGTACTTC. It codes for CASSSEGLPQETQYF.

CDR3 DNA: TGTGCCAGCAGCTTAGCAGGAAACAGAATGCGGTACTTC. Amino acid sequence: CASSLAGNRMRYF. The chain is built from TRBV7-9 and TRBJ2-7; D unclear. The length of the CDR3 is 13 residues. Germline-derived CDR1 and CDR2 are SEHNR and FQNEAQ (reference sequence). V was clipped by 0 bases and J by 12 bases, with 15 bases between them.

The V call is TRBV24-1, the J call TRBJ1-2; TRBD1 matches 10 bases. V gave up 3 bases and J gave up 6 bases; unmatched junction bases: 9. Germline loops: CDR1 KGHDR, CDR2 SFDVKD. The CDR3 sequence is 16 residues long. In DNA form, the CDR3 reads TGTGCCACCAGTGATCCATCAGGACAGGGGGATGATGGCTACACCTTC. Protein sequence: CATSDPSGQGDDGYTF.

The V call is TRBV19, the J call TRBJ1-1, with unresolved D. Looked up from germline, CDR1 is LNHDA and CDR2 is SQIVND (reference sequence). The V end lost 1 base, the J end lost 0 bases, and 9 bases lay between the germline ends. The CDR3 totals 15 residues. Here the CDR3 reads CASSIVAGLNTEAFF. CDR3 in DNA: TGTGCCAGTAGTATAGTAGCGGGCTTGAACACTGAAGCTTTCTTT.

V is TRBV28 and J is TRBJ1-2; D possibly corresponds to TRBD1 (5 bases). CDR3 length equals 13 residues. The germline V gene encodes CDR1 MDHEN and CDR2 SYDVKM. V lost 7 bases, J lost 3 bases, and 12 bases lay in between. The CDR3 DNA sequence: TGTGCCAGCACCGATGGGGGGTACTATGGCTACACCTTC. Protein product: CASTDGGYYGYTF.

This clone was counted a single time. The chain combines TRBV7-6 with TRBJ2-2; D call uncertain. This CDR3 is built from 15 residues. Germline V gene lookup returns CDR1 SGHVS and CDR2 FNYEAQ. V was shortened by 0 bases and J by 0 bases, with 5 bases between the two germline ends. CDR3 loop: CASSLAATNTGELFF. In nucleotides, the CDR3 is TGTGCCAGCAGCTTAGCGGCCACGAACACCGGGGAGCTGTTTTTT.

The genes are TRBV7-2 and TRBJ2-7; 7 bases agree with TRBD1. The CDR3 has 13 residues. The J segment lost 6 bases and the V segment lost 3 bases, leaving 5 bases of the junction unmatched. Germline V gives CDR1 SGHTA, CDR2 FQGNSA. CDR3 protein: CASSFTGETEQYF. The CDR3 DNA follows: TGTGCCAGCAGCTTTACAGGGGAGACCGAGCAGTACTTC.

The chain couples TRBV7-2 to TRBJ1-1; D gene uncertain. Trimming removed 1 base at V and 4 bases at J, with 16 bases between. Per the germline V gene, CDR1 is SGHTA and CDR2 is FQGNSA. This CDR3 has 16 residues. This CDR3 is CASSLELEASGTEAFF. The CDR3 bases are TGTGCCAGCAGCTTAGAGCTGGAGGCATCCGGCACTGAAGCTTTCTTT.

The chain recombines TRBV9 with TRBJ2-1; D unresolved. The CDR3 has 17 amino acids. V dropped 0 bases and J dropped 0 bases, with 13 bases sitting between them. Per the germline V gene, CDR1 is SGDLS and CDR2 is YYNGEE. In DNA, the CDR3 is TGTGCCAGCAGCGTAGTTGAACCGATCAGCTCCTACAATGAGCAGTTCTTC. This gives the protein CASSVVEPISSYNEQFF.

This rearrangement joins TRBV11-1 to TRBJ2-1, with TRBD2 matching over 11 bases. Germline V gives CDR1 SGHAT, CDR2 FQDESV (reference sequence). CDR3 length: 15 residues. Trimming took 5 bases from V and 3 from J; bases not matched to a gene: 3. The CDR3 nucleotides are TGTGCCAGCAGCCCCGGGACTAGCGGCTACAATGAGCAGTTCTTC. It is translated as CASSPGTSGYNEQFF.

The chain employs TRBV15 and TRBJ2-7, with 8 bases that match TRBD1. CDR3 size: 14 residues. J lost 5 bases, V lost 6 bases, and 9 bases had no gene match. Looked up from germline, CDR1 is LNHNV and CDR2 is YYDKDF (reference sequence). The CDR3 DNA follows: TGTGCCACCAGTCGGACAGGGAGTAGCGACGAGCAGTACTTC. Amino acids: CATSRTGSSDEQYF.

The CDR3 coding sequence is TGCGCCAGCAGCTTGGCGGTGGGACAGGGTACCTACGAGCAGTACTTC. Translation gives CASSLAVGQGTYEQYF. The chain has TRBV5-1 and TRBJ2-7; 9 nucleotides align to TRBD1. In germline, CDR1 is SGHRS, CDR2 YFSETQ. The CDR3 has 16 amino acids. V gave up 0 bases and J gave up 2 bases; unmatched junction bases: 6.

The chain links TRBV9 to TRBJ1-1; the D is unclear. V lost 4 bases and J 1 base, leaving 8 bases between the germline ends. The germline V gene has CDR1 SGDLS and CDR2 YYNGEE. This CDR3 spans 13 amino acids. CDR3 sequence reads: CASSSHQNTEAFF. The CDR3 DNA reads as TGTGCCAGCAGCTCACACCAGAACACTGAAGCTTTCTTT.

V usage is TRBV18 and J usage is TRBJ2-5; a weak D match, TRBD1 (6 bases). Germline V gene lookup returns CDR1 KGHSH and CDR2 LQKENI. The CDR3 loop spans 15 amino acids. The V gene lost 0 bases and the J gene lost 3 bases, with 11 bases spanning the gap. The CDR3, as DNA: TGTGCCAGCTCACCACCGGGGGCCAGAAAAGAGACCCAGTACTTC. Translation gives CASSPPGARKETQYF. Variable domain in full (rest from reference TRBV18 and TRBJ2-5): NAGVMQNPRHLVRRRGQEARLRCSPMKGHSHVYWYRQLPEEGLKFMVYLQKENIIDESGMPKERFSAEFPKEGPSILRIQQVVRGDSAAYFCASSPPGARKETQYFGPGTRLLVL.

The rearrangement joins TRBV27 to TRBJ1-6; 8 nucleotides line up with TRBD1. With 2 bases clipped from V and 7 bases from J, the junction kept 7 bases outside the gene matches. The V gene's germline CDR1 is MNHEY and CDR2 SMNVEV (reference sequence). The CDR3 extends over 16 amino acids. CDR3 sequence reads: CASSLTITGGNSPLHF. The CDR3 DNA sequence: TGTGCCAGCAGTTTAACGATAACAGGGGGGAATTCACCCCTCCACTTT.

This clone was seen just once. This chain uses TRBV5-6 with TRBJ1-5; possibly TRBD1 for D (5 bases). CDR3 length: 15 amino acids. The germline V gene has CDR1 SGHDT and CDR2 YYEEEE. V dropped 4 bases and J dropped 7 bases, with 18 bases sitting between them. The CDR3 sequence is CASSPLDSGGQPQHF. Written as DNA, the CDR3 is TGTGCCAGCAGCCCCCTCGACAGTGGCGGCCAGCCCCAGCATTTT. The whole variable domain, filled in from reference TRBV5-6 and TRBJ1-5, reads DAGVTQSPTHLIKTRGQQVTLRCSPKSGHDTVSWYQQALGQGPQFIFQYYEEEERQRGNFPDRFSGHQFPNYSSELNVNALLLGDSALYLCASSPLDSGGQPQHFGDGTRLSIL.

As DNA, the CDR3 is TGCGCCAGCAGCCAAAATAGCGGCAGCTCCTACAATGAGCAGTTCTTC. The encoded protein is CASSQNSGSSYNEQFF. The V gene is TRBV4-1, the J gene TRBJ2-1, with D perhaps matching TRBD2 (6 bases). The V gene's germline CDR1 is MGHRA and CDR2 YSYEKL. This CDR3 comprises 16 residues. V shed 2 bases and J shed 0 bases, with 11 bases lying between them.

The V call is TRBV7-2, the J call TRBJ2-5, with 10 bases matching TRBD2. The J segment lost 5 bases and the V segment lost 5 bases, leaving 8 bases of the junction unmatched. Germline V CDR1 and CDR2: SGHTA, FQGNSA. The CDR3 totals 15 residues. The CDR3 here is CASSRTGTSDETQYF. In DNA form, the CDR3 reads TGTGCCAGCAGCCGTACCGGGACTAGCGATGAGACCCAGTACTTC. Combining the CDR3 with reference TRBV7-2 and TRBJ2-5 gives the whole variable domain GAGVSQSPSNKVTEKGKDVELRCDPISGHTALYWYRQSLGQGLEFLIYFQGNSAPDKSGLPSDRFSAERTGGSVSTLTIQRTQQEDSAVYLCASSRTGTSDETQYFGPGTRLLVL.

This chain links TRBV28 with TRBJ2-7, with D uncertain. CDR3 length equals 12 residues. V was cut by 8 bases and J by 4 bases, with 12 bases left in between. Germline CDR1 reads MDHEN; CDR2 reads SYDVKM. DNA of the CDR3: TGTGCCAGCCGAAGTTCAGGTTACGAGCAGTACTTC. Translation gives CASRSSGYEQYF.

This chain uses TRBV3-1 (or the pseudogene TRBV3-2) with TRBJ2-7, with 10 bases that match TRBD2. V lost 0 bases and J lost 6; bases outside the gene matches: 5. CDR3 size: 15 residues. Germline V gives CDR1 LGHDT, CDR2 YNNKEL (reference sequence). The CDR3 nucleotides read TGTGCCAGCAGCCAAGATGGGCTAGCGGGAGCCGAGCAGTACTTC. Translated, it gives CASSQDGLAGAEQYF.

V gene TRBV28 combines with J gene TRBJ1-1; 9 positions match TRBD1. CDR3 length: 15 amino acids. Germline V lookup: CDR1 MDHEN, CDR2 SYDVKM. The V segment lost 4 bases and the J segment 10 bases; nucleotides outside the gene matches: 13. Written as DNA, the CDR3 is TGTGCCAGCAGTTCTATATTACAACAGGGGGCTGTAGCTTTCTTT. Translation: CASSSILQQGAVAFF.

The chain is built from TRBV5-1 and TRBJ2-6; tentatively, D is TRBD1 (5 bases). Deletions cut 2 bases from V and 0 bases from J, with 6 bases between. From germline, CDR1 is SGHRS and CDR2 YFSETQ. This CDR3 has 15 residues. Written as DNA, the CDR3 is TGCGCCAGCAGCTTACAGGTCTCTGGGGCCAACGTCCTGACTTTC. This sequence encodes CASSLQVSGANVLTF.

This clone was recorded only once. The V call is TRBV30, the J call TRBJ2-1; 10 bases align to TRBD2. Germline lookup yields CDR1 GTSNPN and CDR2 SVGIG (reference sequence). CDR3 length equals 14 residues. The V gene end was trimmed by 5 bases and the J gene end by 3 bases; junction bases not matched to a gene: 4. The CDR3 nucleotides read TGTGCCTGGGAACTAGCGGGGAGCTACAATGAGCAGTTCTTC. It is translated as CAWELAGSYNEQFF.